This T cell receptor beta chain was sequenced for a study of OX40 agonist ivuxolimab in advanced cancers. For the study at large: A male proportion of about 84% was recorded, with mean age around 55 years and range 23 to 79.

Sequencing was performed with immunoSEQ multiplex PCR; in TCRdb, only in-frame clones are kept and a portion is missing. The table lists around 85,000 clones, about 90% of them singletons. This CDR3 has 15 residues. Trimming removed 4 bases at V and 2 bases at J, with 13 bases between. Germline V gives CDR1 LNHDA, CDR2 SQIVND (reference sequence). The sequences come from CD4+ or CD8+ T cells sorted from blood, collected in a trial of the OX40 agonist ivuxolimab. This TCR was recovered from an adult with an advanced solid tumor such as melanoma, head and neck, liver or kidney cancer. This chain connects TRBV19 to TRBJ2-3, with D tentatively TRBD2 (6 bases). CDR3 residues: CASSKWGGTTDTQYF. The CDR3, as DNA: TGTGCCAGTAGTAAGTGGGGCGGGACCACAGATACGCAGTATTTT.